This T cell receptor beta chain comes out of a study of human T cells and chemical hapten exposure. About the study: Weekly diphenylcyclopropenone doses were given to patients' scalps across the roughly 25-week study.

This clonotype was picked up many times. What it binds is not known. Time point in this sample: pre-sensitization, week 0. Treatment noted: therapeutic diphenylcyclopropenone sensitization with weekly scalp DPC. Study results and limitations: The formation of large CDR3 similarity clusters by expanded TCRs significantly exceeded that of controls.

Trimming pared 0 bases from V and 6 bases from J, leaving 13 bases between. This CDR3 region has 14 residues. In germline, CDR1 is SGHNT, CDR2 YYREEE (reference sequence). In the original analysis: Samples held a median of 95,638 TCRs, range about 20,000–700,000. TCRdb processed the RACE reads anew with MiXCR; each CDR3 protein has one entry. It is TCRdb's table, rather than the study itself, that gives the V and J calls and clone size. The repertoire consists of 80,000 to 95,000 distinct CDR3 sequences, with roughly 8.8% occurring once and the leading ten covering 3% to 4.5%. The starting material was whole blood, obtained in connection with sensitization to the hapten diphenylcyclopropenone (DPC). The TCR sequence derives from a woman aged 40 to 50 with alopecia areata. Some clones in this sample may be carry-over from other donors' samples. V usage is TRBV5-4 and J usage is TRBJ2-7; possible D gene TRBD2, 6 bases. Written as DNA, the CDR3 is TGTGCCAGCAGCTTGGGGGACTTGCCAGCCGAGCAGTACTTC. Protein sequence: CASSLGDLPAEQYF.